Each of the 9 T cell receptor beta chains below was sequenced from the same sample in a study of molecular identifiers for immune sequencing clone quantification. TCRdb analysed the PCR reads with MiXCR anew, one entry per CDR3 protein. The data contain over 550,000 distinct CDR3 sequences, about 25% of them singletons. Sequenced: naive CD8+ T cells from blood, with Jurkat cell RNA spiked in. Documented subset: FACS-sorted CD8+CD4-CCR7+CD45RA+ naive T cells. These receptors originate from a human donor in good health. Some libraries in this study had Jurkat cell RNA spiked in.

In its sample, this clonotype was seen many times. V gene TRBV6-5 combines with J gene TRBJ1-1; 9 bases map to TRBD1. The germline CDR1 and CDR2 sequences are MNHEY and SVGAGI. The CDR3 covers 14 residues. Losses at the gene ends were 4 bases for V and 7 bases for J; bases not matched to a gene: 7. The CDR3 is CASSSAGTGFEAFF. In DNA, the CDR3 is TGTGCCAGCAGTTCCGCCGGGACAGGGTTTGAAGCTTTCTTT.

The V call is TRBV4-3, the J call TRBJ2-1; possible D gene TRBD1, 6 bases. From germline, CDR1 is LGHNA and CDR2 YSLEER. Trimming cost V 4 bases and J 2 bases, with 12 bases left between them. The CDR3 has 15 amino acids. This CDR3 is CASSLDRLTYNEQFF. The DNA for the CDR3 is TGCGCCAGCAGCCTGGACAGACTGACCTACAATGAGCAGTTCTTC.

This clonotype has a handful of counts. The chain carries TRBV10-3 and TRBJ2-7, with TRBD1 matching over 11 bases. The V gene end was trimmed by 7 bases and the J gene end by 6 bases; junction bases not matched to a gene: 5. CDR3 length: 13 amino acids. Germline lookup yields CDR1 ENHRY and CDR2 SYGVKD. The CDR3 bases are TGTGCCATCAAAGCCGGGACAGGGGGCGAGCAGTACTTC. This translates into CAIKAGTGGEQYF.

This clonotype appeared many times. The rearrangement uses TRBV20-1 and TRBJ2-5; TRBD2 matches 14 bases. V dropped 1 base and J dropped 0; count of bases not matched to a gene: 7. Germline V gene lookup returns CDR1 DFQATT and CDR2 SNEGSKA (reference sequence). The CDR3 length is 18 residues. The CDR3 DNA is TGCAGTGCTAGAGGGGGACTAGCGGGGGCCCGGTACCAAGAGACCCAGTACTTC. This encodes CSARGGLAGARYQETQYF.

About this clonotype: A single base separates this from a much larger clone, so it may be a read error. V is TRBV9 and J is TRBJ2-7, with 7 positions matching TRBD1. The CDR3 is 15 residues long. Germline V gives CDR1 SGDLS, CDR2 YYNGEE. The CDR3 DNA sequence: TGTGCCGGCAGCGTAGCTATGGGACAGATCTACGAGCAGTACTTC. It is translated as CAGSVAMGQIYEQYF. The full variable domain, with the rest looked up from reference TRBV9 and TRBJ2-7, is DSGVTQTPKHLITATGQRVTLRCSPRSGDLSVYWYQQSLDQGLQFLIQYYNGEERAKGNILERFSAQQFPDLHSELNLSSLELGDSALYFCAGSVAMGQIYEQYFGPGTRLTVT.

A few counts support this clonotype. This chain connects TRBV7-9 to TRBJ2-5; TRBD1 matches at 10 bases. V dropped 3 bases and J dropped 5; count of bases not matched to a gene: 6. The CDR3 runs to 15 residues. Germline CDR1 and CDR2: SEHNR and FQNEAQ (reference sequence). The CDR3 is CASSFRDRGPETQYF. DNA for the CDR3: TGTGCCAGCAGCTTTCGAGACAGGGGGCCTGAGACCCAGTACTTC.

This clonotype was observed many times. The chain is built from TRBV20-1 and TRBJ2-7; D gene ambiguous. The CDR3 sequence is 11 residues long. The ends were cut back, 3 bases at V and 4 bases at J, with 7 bases in the middle. The V gene's germline CDR1 is DFQATT and CDR2 SNEGSKA (reference sequence). This chain's CDR3 is CSARYNYEQYF. Written as DNA, the CDR3 is TGCAGTGCTAGGTACAATTACGAGCAGTACTTC.

The chain recombines TRBV5-6 with TRBJ1-2, with D possibly being TRBD1 (6 bases). Germline CDR1 reads SGHDT; CDR2 reads YYEEEE. V dropped 6 bases and J dropped 2 bases, with 8 bases sitting between them. The CDR3 runs to 12 residues. The CDR3 sequence is CASNGQNYGYTF. CDR3 DNA: TGTGCCAGCAACGGACAGAACTATGGCTACACCTTC. The variable domain in full, with the rest retrieved from reference TRBV5-6 and TRBJ1-2, is DAGVTQSPTHLIKTRGQQVTLRCSPKSGHDTVSWYQQALGQGPQFIFQYYEEEERQRGNFPDRFSGHQFPNYSSELNVNALLLGDSALYLCASNGQNYGYTFGSGTRLTVV.

As for this clonotype: This could be a read error, since a much larger clone is one nucleotide away. The chain has TRBV4-1 and TRBJ1-4; D may be TRBD1 (5 bases). The ends were cut back, 1 base at V and 6 bases at J, with 15 bases in the middle. Germline values: CDR1 MGHRA, CDR2 YSYEKL. The CDR3 runs 16 residues. DNA for the CDR3: TGCGCCAGCAGCCAAGTCATGGAACAGGACGATGAAAAACTGTTTTTT. It translates to CASSQVMEQDDEKLFF.